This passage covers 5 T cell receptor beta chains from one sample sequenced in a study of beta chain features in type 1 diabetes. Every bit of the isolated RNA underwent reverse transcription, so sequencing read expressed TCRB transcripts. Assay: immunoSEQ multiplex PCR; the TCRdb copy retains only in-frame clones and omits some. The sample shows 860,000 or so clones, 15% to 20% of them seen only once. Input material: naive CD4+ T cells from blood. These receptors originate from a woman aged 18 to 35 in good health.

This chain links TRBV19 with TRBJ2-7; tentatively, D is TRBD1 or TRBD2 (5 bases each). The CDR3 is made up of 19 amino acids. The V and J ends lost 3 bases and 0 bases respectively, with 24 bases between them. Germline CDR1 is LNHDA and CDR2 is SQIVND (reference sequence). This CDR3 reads CASSMRGPLLRSGSYEQYF. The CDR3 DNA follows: TGTGCCAGTAGTATGAGGGGCCCCCTCCTTAGGAGTGGCTCCTACGAGCAGTACTTC. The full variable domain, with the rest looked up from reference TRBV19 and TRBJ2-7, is DGGITQSPKYLFRKEGQNVTLSCEQNLNHDAMYWYRQDPGQGLRLIYYSQIVNDFQKGDIAEGYSVSREKKESFPLTVTSAQKNPTAFYLCASSMRGPLLRSGSYEQYFGPGTRLTVT.

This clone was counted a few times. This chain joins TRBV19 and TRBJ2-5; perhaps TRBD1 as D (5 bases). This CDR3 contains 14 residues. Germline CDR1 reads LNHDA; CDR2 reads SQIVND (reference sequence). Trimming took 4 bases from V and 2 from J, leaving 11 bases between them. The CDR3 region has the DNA TGTGCCAGTAGTAGCCAGGGCGATCAAGAGACCCAGTACTTC. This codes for CASSSQGDQETQYF.

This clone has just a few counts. The CDR3 is CATSRDRRQGPYNEQFF. CDR3 DNA: TGTGCCACCAGCAGAGATAGGAGGCAGGGGCCCTACAATGAGCAGTTCTTC. The chain recombines TRBV15 with TRBJ2-1, with TRBD1 as a possible D gene (6 bases). The V end was cut by 0 bases, the J end by 2 bases, with 14 bases between. CDR3 length equals 17 residues. Germline V gene lookup returns CDR1 LNHNV and CDR2 YYDKDF (reference sequence).

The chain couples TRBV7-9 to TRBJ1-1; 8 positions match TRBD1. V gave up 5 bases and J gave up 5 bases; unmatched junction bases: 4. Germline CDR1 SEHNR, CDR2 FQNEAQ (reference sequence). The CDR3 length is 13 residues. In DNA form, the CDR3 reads TGTGCCAGCAGCAACACAGGGGGGACTGAAGCTTTCTTT. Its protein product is CASSNTGGTEAFF.

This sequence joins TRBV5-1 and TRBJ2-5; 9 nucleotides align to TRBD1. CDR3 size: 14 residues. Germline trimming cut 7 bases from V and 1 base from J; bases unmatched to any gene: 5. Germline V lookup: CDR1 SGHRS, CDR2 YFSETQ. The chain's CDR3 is CASGSTGGQETQYF. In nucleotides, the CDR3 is TGCGCCAGCGGGTCGACAGGGGGCCAAGAGACCCAGTACTTC.